The present entry profiles one T cell receptor beta chain with its context. The antigen is unknown. The data were taken from a study of shared clonotypes between healthy human individuals. Study in general: CD4 naive and memory got three plates each, CD8 naive two, CD8 memory one.

The germline V and J ends were trimmed by 6 bases and 7 bases, with 18 bases remaining between them. From germline, CDR1 is MNHEY and CDR2 SVGAGI. This CDR3 region has 14 residues. A deep-level run was used for the assay. Clones were sequenced by immunoSEQ multiplex PCR, and TCRdb holds only the in-frame ones, with some missing. The sample has about 2.4 million clones; roughly 93% are singletons. Study results and caveats: Clonotypes shared by all four donors outscored non-shared clonotypes in generation probability.

Memory CD4+ cells were the fraction left after CD45RA+ naive selection. Sample: naive CD4+ T cells from PBMCs. Subset defined: CD45RA+ positively selected. J is TRBJ1-2 and V is TRBV6-5; tentatively, D is TRBD1 (6 bases). The TCR sequence derives from a man aged 18-30 years in good health. Some clones in this sample may be carry-over from other donors' samples. CDR3 sequence reads: CASRVGHVRVGYTF. The CDR3 nucleotides read TGTGCCAGCAGGGTGGGACATGTAAGGGTTGGCTACACCTTC.